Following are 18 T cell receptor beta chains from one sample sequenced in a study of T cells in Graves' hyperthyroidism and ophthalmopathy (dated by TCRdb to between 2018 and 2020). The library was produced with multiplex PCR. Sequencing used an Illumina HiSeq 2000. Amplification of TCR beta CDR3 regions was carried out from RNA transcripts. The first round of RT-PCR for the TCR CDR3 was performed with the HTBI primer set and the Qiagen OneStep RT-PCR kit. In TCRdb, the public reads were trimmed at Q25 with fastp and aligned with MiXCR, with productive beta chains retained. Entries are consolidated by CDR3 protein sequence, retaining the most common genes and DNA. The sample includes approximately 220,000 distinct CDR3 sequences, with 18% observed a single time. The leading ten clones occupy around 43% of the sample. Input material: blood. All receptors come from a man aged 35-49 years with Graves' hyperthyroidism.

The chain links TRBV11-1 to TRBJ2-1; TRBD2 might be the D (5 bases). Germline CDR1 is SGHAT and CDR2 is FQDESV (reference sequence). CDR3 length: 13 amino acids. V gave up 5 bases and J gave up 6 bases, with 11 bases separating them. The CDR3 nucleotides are TGTGCCAGCAGCCGCCGGGATCCCAATGAGCAGTTCTTC. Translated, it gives CASSRRDPNEQFF. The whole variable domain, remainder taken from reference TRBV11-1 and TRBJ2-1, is EAEVAQSPRYKITEKSQAVAFWCDPISGHATLYWYRQILGQGPELLVQFQDESVVDDSQLPKDRFSAERLKGVDSTLKIQPAELGDSAMYLCASSRRDPNEQFFGPGTRLTVL.

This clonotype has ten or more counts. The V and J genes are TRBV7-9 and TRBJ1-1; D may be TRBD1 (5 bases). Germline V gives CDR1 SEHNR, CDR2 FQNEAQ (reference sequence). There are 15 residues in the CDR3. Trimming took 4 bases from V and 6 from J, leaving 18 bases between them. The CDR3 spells CASSSSGGFIAEAFF. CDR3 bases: TGTGCCAGCAGCTCTAGTGGGGGATTCATCGCTGAAGCTTTCTTT. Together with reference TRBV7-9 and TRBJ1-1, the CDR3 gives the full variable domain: DTGVSQNPRHKITKRGQNVTFRCDPISEHNRLYWYRQTLGQGPEFLTYFQNEAQLEKSRLLSDRFSAERPKGSFSTLEIQRTEQGDSAMYLCASSSSGGFIAEAFFGQGTRLTVV.

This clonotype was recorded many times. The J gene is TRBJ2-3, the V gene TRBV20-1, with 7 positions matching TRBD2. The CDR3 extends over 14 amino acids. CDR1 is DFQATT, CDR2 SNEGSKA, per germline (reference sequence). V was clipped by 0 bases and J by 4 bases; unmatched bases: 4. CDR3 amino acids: CSARELASADTQYF. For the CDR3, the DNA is TGCAGTGCTAGAGAACTAGCGTCCGCAGATACGCAGTATTTT.

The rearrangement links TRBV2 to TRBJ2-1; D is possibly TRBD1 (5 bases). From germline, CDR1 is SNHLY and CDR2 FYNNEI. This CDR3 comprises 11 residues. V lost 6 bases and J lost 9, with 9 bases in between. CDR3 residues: CASRQGGEQFF. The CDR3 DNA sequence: TGTGCCAGCAGGCAGGGCGGTGAGCAGTTCTTC.

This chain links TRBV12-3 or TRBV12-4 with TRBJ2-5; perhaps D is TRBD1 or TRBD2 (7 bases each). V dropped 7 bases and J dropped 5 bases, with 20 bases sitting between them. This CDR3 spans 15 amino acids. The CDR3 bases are TGTGCCAGCACCGAATCATACAGGGGAGGGGAGACCCAGTACTTC. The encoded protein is CASTESYRGGETQYF.

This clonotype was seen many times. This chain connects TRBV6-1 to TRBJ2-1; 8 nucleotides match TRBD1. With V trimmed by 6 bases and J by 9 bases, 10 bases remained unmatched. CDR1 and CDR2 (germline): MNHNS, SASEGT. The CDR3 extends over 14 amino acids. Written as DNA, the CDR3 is TGTGCCAGCAGAGTGGACAGGGCCTTCGTTGAGCAGTTCTTC. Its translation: CASRVDRAFVEQFF.

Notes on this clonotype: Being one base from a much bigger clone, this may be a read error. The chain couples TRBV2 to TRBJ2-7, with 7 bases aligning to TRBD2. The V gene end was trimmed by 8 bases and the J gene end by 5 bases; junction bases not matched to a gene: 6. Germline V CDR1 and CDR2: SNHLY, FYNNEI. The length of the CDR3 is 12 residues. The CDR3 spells CASGKGGDEQYF. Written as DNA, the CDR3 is TGTGCCAGCGGGAAGGGAGGGGACGAGCAGTACTTC.

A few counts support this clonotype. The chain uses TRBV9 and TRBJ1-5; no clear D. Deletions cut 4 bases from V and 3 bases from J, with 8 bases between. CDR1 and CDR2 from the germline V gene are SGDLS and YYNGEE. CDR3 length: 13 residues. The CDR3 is CASSPDHNQPQHF. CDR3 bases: TGTGCCAGCAGCCCAGATCACAATCAGCCCCAGCATTTT.

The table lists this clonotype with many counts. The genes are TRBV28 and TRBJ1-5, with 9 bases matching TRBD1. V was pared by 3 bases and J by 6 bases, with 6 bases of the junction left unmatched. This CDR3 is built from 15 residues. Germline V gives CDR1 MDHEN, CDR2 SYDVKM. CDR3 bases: TGTGCCAGCAGTTTTGACAGGGGGGAAAGTCAGCCCCAGCATTTT. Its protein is CASSFDRGESQPQHF.

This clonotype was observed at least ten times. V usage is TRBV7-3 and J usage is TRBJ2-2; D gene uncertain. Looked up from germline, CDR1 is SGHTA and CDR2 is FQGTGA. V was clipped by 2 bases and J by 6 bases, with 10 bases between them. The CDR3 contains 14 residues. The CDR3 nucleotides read TGTGCCAGCAGCTTACTCCTAAACGCCGGGGAGCTGTTTTTT. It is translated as CASSLLLNAGELFF.

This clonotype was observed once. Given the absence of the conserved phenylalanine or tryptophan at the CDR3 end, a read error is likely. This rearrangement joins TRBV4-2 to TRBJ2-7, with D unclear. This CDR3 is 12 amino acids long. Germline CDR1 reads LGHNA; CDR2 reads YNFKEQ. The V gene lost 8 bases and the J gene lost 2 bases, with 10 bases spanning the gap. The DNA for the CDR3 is TGTGCCAGCGCCAACAGACCCTACGAGCAGTACTAC. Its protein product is CASANRPYEQYY.

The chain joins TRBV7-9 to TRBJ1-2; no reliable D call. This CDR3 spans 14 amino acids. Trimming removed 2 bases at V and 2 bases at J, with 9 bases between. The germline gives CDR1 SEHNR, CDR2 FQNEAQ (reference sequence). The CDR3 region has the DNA TGTGCCAGCAGCTTATATCCGGAAAACTATGGCTACACCTTC. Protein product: CASSLYPENYGYTF.

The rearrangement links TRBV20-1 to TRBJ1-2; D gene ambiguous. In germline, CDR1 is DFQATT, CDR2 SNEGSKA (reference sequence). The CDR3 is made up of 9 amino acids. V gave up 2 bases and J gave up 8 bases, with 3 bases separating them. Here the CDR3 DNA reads TGCAGTGCTAGACAGGGCTACACCTTC. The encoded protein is CSARQGYTF.

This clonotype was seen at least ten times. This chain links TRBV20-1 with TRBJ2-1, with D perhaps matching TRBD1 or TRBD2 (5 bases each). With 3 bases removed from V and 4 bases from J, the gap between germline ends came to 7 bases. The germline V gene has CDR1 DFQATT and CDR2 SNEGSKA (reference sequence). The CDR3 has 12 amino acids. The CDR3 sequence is CSASGAYNEQFF. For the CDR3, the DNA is TGCAGTGCTAGCGGGGCTTACAATGAGCAGTTCTTC.

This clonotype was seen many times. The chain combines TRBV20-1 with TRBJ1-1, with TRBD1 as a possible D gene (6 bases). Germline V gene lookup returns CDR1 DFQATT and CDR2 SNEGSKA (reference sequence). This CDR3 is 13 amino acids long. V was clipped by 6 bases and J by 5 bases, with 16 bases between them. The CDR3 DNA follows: TGCAGTGCGCAACAGGGCCCGGAAACTGAAGCTTTCTTT. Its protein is CSAQQGPETEAFF.

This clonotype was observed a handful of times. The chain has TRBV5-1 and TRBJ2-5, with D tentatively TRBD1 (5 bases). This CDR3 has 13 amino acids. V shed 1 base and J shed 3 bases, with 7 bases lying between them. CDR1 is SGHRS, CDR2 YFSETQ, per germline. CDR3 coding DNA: TGCGCCAGCAGCTTGCCCAGGGAAGAGACCCAGTACTTC. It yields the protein CASSLPREETQYF.

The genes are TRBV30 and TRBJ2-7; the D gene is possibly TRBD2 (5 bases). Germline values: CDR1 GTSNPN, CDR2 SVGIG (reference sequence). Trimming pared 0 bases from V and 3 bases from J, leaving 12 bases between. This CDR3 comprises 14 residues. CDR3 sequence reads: CAWSVVGAGYEQYF. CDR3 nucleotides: TGTGCCTGGAGTGTCGTGGGAGCAGGCTACGAGCAGTACTTC.

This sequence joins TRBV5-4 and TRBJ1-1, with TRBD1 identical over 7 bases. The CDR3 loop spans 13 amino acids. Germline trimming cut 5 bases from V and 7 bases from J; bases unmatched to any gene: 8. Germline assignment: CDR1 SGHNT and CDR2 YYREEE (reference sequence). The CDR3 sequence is CASSRDRVGEAFF. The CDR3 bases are TGTGCCAGCAGTAGAGACAGGGTGGGTGAAGCTTTCTTT.